One sample yielded the 18 T cell receptor beta chains listed below, sequenced in a study of tumor-infiltrating T cells and Merkel cell polyomavirus. About the research overall: The study examined CD8+ T cells specific for the Merkel cell polyomavirus KLL epitope.

Sequencing was performed with immunoSEQ multiplex PCR; in TCRdb, only in-frame clones are kept and a portion is missing. The sample records about 25,000 clones, roughly 85% being singletons. Robust Merkel cell polyomavirus Large T antigen positivity by immunohistochemistry was seen in all patients' tumors. What was sequenced was lymph node tissue. These receptors all come from a man aged 45-65 years with Merkel cell carcinoma.

The chain employs TRBV28 and TRBJ1-1; D is perhaps TRBD1 (6 bases). V was clipped by 6 bases and J by 1 base, with 21 bases between them. CDR1 and CDR2 (germline): MDHEN, SYDVKM. CDR3 length equals 17 residues. The DNA of the CDR3 is TGTGCCAGCAGCCTGACACGGATGGACAGAGGGAACACTGAAGCTTTCTTT. It yields the protein CASSLTRMDRGNTEAFF.

To note about this clone: One end of the junction is discordant with germline, which a read error may explain. The gene calls are TRBV4-1 and TRBJ2-7, with TRBD1 identical over 7 bases. Germline V gene sequence: CDR1 MGHRA, CDR2 YSYEKL. The CDR3 consists of 13 residues. CDR3 region: CASSQDILPGQIF. The CDR3 region has the DNA TGCGCCAGCAGCCAAGATATTTTACCGGGACAGATATTC.

The gene calls are TRBV18 and TRBJ2-1, with 8 bases identical to TRBD2. The CDR3 consists of 17 residues. V lost 5 bases, J lost 1 base, and 10 bases stayed unmatched. CDR1 KGHSH and CDR2 LQKENI come from the germline V gene. The CDR3 sequence is CASSTLSGSRSYNEQFF. For the CDR3, the DNA is TGTGCCAGCTCAACCCTCAGCGGGAGTCGGTCCTACAATGAGCAGTTCTTC. The whole variable domain, filled in from reference TRBV18 and TRBJ2-1, reads NAGVMQNPRHLVRRRGQEARLRCSPMKGHSHVYWYRQLPEEGLKFMVYLQKENIIDESGMPKERFSAEFPKEGPSILRIQQVVRGDSAAYFCASSTLSGSRSYNEQFFGPGTRLTVL.

The table lists this clone with a count of one. The chain joins TRBV30 to TRBJ1-1; 9 bases match TRBD1. Per germline, CDR1 GTSNPN and CDR2 SVGIG (reference sequence). J gave up 5 bases and V 2 bases, and 6 bases lay outside the gene matches. This CDR3 spans 14 amino acids. CDR3 protein: CAWSPRDRVTEAFF. The CDR3 DNA sequence: TGTGCCTGGAGTCCCCGGGACAGGGTAACTGAAGCTTTCTTT.

The chain employs TRBV6-6 and TRBJ2-3; no firm D call. This CDR3 spans 14 amino acids. The germline V gene has CDR1 MNHNY and CDR2 SVGAGI (reference sequence). The ends were cut back, 2 bases at V and 2 bases at J, with 8 bases in the middle. CDR3 in DNA: TGTGCCAGCAGTTACGGCCAGTACACAGATACGCAGTATTTT. This sequence encodes CASSYGQYTDTQYF.

V and J are TRBV6-1 and TRBJ1-2, with 7 bases identical to TRBD1. CDR3 length equals 11 residues. The ends lost 8 bases at V and 8 bases at J; junction bases unmatched: 5. CDR1 and CDR2 (germline): MNHNS, SASEGT. CDR3 nucleotide sequence: TGTGCCAGCGGTAGACAGGGAGGCTACACCTTC. It codes for CASGRQGGYTF.

This clone was seen just once. The chain uses TRBV6-6 and TRBJ2-7, with 7 positions matching TRBD1. The CDR3 has 13 amino acids. Trimming at V came to 6 bases and at J to 2 bases, leaving 4 bases not matched to a gene. Germline CDR1 is MNHNY and CDR2 is SVGAGI (reference sequence). The CDR3 sequence is CASRQTGTYEQYF. CDR3 coding DNA: TGTGCCAGCAGACAGACAGGGACCTACGAGCAGTACTTC.

This sequence joins TRBV12-5 and TRBJ2-2, with a possible D match to TRBD1 (5 bases). CDR3 size: 16 residues. The V end lost 5 bases, the J end lost 0 bases, and 13 bases lay between the germline ends. Germline CDR1 reads LGHNT; CDR2 reads FRNRAP. As DNA, the CDR3 is TGTGCTAGTGGTCCTTGGACACTTTCGAACACCGGGGAGCTGTTTTTT. Amino acid sequence: CASGPWTLSNTGELFF.

This chain links TRBV28 with TRBJ2-7, with TRBD1 matching 8 bases. From germline, CDR1 is MDHEN and CDR2 SYDVKM. V trimming: 6 bases; J trimming: 4 bases; junction bases outside the gene matches: 8. CDR3 size: 14 residues. The CDR3 region has the DNA TGTGCCAGCAGCACCCCGGGACAGGTGTACGAGCAGTACTTC. This sequence encodes CASSTPGQVYEQYF. Together with reference TRBV28 and TRBJ2-7, the CDR3 gives the full variable domain: DVKVTQSSRYLVKRTGEKVFLECVQDMDHENMFWYRQDPGLGLRLIYFSYDVKMKEKGDIPEGYSVSREKKERFSLILESASTNQTSMYLCASSTPGQVYEQYFGPGTRLTVT.

This chain links TRBV29-1 with TRBJ1-2, with D unclear. CDR1 and CDR2 (germline): SQVTM, ANQGSEA. Trimming took off 1 base at V and 8 bases at J, with 5 bases between the two ends. This CDR3 is built from 10 residues. CDR3 nucleotide sequence: TGCAGCGTTGAAGGGCCGGGCTACACCTTC. Protein product: CSVEGPGYTF. The whole variable domain, filled in from reference TRBV29-1 and TRBJ1-2, reads SAVISQKPSRDICQRGTSLTIQCQVDSQVTMMFWYRQQPGQSLTLIATANQGSEATYESGFVIDKFPISRPNLTFSTLTVSNMSPEDSSIYLCSVEGPGYTFGSGTRLTVV.

This chain joins TRBV27 and TRBJ2-1, with 7 bases matching TRBD2. The germline CDR1 and CDR2 sequences are MNHEY and SMNVEV (reference sequence). The J segment lost 0 bases and the V segment lost 5 bases, leaving 4 bases of the junction unmatched. The CDR3 totals 15 residues. CDR3 amino acids: CASSASGLSYNEQFF. The CDR3 nucleotides are TGTGCCAGCAGTGCTAGCGGCCTCTCCTACAATGAGCAGTTCTTC.

The chain employs TRBV23-1 and TRBJ1-6; D gene ambiguous. TRBV23-1 is sorted into the ORF group, with uncertain function. V lost 0 bases and J 10 bases, leaving 16 bases between the germline ends. The CDR3 is 16 amino acids. This CDR3 is CASSQSVRSRLSPLHF. Written as DNA, the CDR3 is TGCGCCAGCAGTCAATCAGTGAGGAGCAGATTGTCACCCCTCCACTTT.

The chain recombines TRBV29-1 with TRBJ2-5; D is perhaps TRBD2 (6 bases). The CDR3 is 11 residues long. Germline CDR1 is SQVTM and CDR2 is ANQGSEA. V lost 3 bases and J lost 9, with 11 bases in between. CDR3 residues: CSVDSGPAQYF. Here the CDR3 DNA reads TGCAGCGTTGATAGCGGTCCAGCCCAGTACTTC.

This clone has just one count. The chain joins TRBV6-6 to TRBJ2-1; TRBD2 is a possible D gene (6 bases). Looked up from germline, CDR1 is MNHNY and CDR2 is SVGAGI (reference sequence). This CDR3 has 12 residues. V lost 8 bases and J 9 bases, leaving 14 bases between the germline ends. CDR3 protein: CASFLATGEQFF. CDR3 bases: TGTGCCAGCTTCCTAGCGACCGGTGAGCAGTTCTTC.

The CDR3 bases are TGTGCCAGCCATGAGGGTTACACTGAAGCTTTCTTT. Protein product: CASHEGYTEAFF. The rearrangement joins TRBV2 to TRBJ1-1; D uncertain. Germline CDR1 is SNHLY and CDR2 is FYNNEI. V shed 8 bases and J shed 3 bases, with 10 bases lying between them. The CDR3 consists of 12 residues.

This clone was recorded only once. The gene calls are TRBV7-2 and TRBJ2-5, with 9 nucleotides matching TRBD2. After removal of 2 bases from V and 5 bases from J, the junction contained 6 bases not matched to a gene. Germline CDR1 SGHTA, CDR2 FQGNSA. The CDR3 runs to 15 residues. CDR3 loop: CASSLRRGGRETQYF. The CDR3 nucleotides are TGTGCCAGCAGCTTAAGGCGGGGGGGCCGCGAGACCCAGTACTTC.

The chain recombines TRBV6-5 with TRBJ1-2; D is unclear. V lost 0 bases to trimming and J lost 7 bases, with 9 bases between them. CDR1 and CDR2 from the germline V gene are MNHEY and SVGAGI. The CDR3 covers 13 residues. This chain's CDR3 is CASSYSYSAGYTF. The CDR3 bases are TGTGCCAGCAGTTACTCGTATAGTGCTGGCTACACCTTC.

The J gene is TRBJ2-7, the V gene TRBV28; tentatively, D is TRBD2 (6 bases). Germline CDR1 MDHEN, CDR2 SYDVKM. This CDR3 spans 14 amino acids. Trimming cost V 1 base and J 3 bases, with 10 bases left between them. DNA of the CDR3: TGTGCCAGCAGTTTATATGAGGGACTCTACGAGCAGTACTTC. The encoded protein is CASSLYEGLYEQYF. The full variable domain, completed using reference TRBV28 and TRBJ2-7, is DVKVTQSSRYLVKRTGEKVFLECVQDMDHENMFWYRQDPGLGLRLIYFSYDVKMKEKGDIPEGYSVSREKKERFSLILESASTNQTSMYLCASSLYEGLYEQYFGPGTRLTVT.